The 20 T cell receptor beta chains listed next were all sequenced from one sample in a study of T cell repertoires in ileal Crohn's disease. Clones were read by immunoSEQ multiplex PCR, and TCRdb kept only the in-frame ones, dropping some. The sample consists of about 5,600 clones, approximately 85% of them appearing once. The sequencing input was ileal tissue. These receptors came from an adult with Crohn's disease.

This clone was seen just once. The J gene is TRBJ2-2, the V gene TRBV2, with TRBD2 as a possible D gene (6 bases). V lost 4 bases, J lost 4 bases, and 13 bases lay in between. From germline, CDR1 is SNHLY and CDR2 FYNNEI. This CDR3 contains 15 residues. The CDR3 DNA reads TGTGCCAGCAGTGCTTTGGGGGGAGCCACCGGGGAGCTGTTTTTT. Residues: CASSALGGATGELFF.

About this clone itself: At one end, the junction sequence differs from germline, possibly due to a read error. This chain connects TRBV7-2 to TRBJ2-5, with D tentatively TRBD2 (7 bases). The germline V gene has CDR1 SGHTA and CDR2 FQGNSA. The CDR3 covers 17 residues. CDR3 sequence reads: CASGFRRGRASQETQYF. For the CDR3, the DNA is TGTGCCAGCGGCTTTAGGAGGGGGAGGGCCTCCCAAGAGACCCAGTACTTC.

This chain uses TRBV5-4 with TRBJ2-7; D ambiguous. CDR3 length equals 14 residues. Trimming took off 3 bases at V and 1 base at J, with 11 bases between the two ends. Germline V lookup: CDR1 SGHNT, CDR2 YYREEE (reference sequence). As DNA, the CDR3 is TGTGCCAGCAGCTGGTCGGGTGATTCCTACGAGCAGTACTTC. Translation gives CASSWSGDSYEQYF.

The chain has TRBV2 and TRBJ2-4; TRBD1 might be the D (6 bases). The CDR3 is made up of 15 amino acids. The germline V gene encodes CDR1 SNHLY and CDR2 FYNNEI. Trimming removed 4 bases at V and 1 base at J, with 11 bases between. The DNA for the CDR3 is TGTGCCAGCAGTGGGGGGCCGTTGGCCAAAAACATTCAGTACTTC. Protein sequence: CASSGGPLAKNIQYF.

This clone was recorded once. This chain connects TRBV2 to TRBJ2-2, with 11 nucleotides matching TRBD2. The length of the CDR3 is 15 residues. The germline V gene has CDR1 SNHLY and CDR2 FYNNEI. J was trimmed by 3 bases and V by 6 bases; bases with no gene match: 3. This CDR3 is CASRGTSGDTGELFF. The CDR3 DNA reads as TGTGCCAGCAGGGGGACTAGCGGAGACACCGGGGAGCTGTTTTTT.

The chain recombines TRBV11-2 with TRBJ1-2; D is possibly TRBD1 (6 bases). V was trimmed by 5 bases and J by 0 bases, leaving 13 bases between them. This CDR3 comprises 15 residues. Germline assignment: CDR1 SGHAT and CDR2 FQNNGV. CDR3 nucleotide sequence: TGTGCCAGCAGCCCGTCCACAGGGCCTAACTATGGCTACACCTTC. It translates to CASSPSTGPNYGYTF.

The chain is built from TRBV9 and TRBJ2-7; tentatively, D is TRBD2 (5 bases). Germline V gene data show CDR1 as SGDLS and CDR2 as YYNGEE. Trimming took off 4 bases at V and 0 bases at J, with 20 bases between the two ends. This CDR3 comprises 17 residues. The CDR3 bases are TGTGCCAGCAGCCCCCGACCCGGGATAGGAAGCTCCTACGAGCAGTACTTC. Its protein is CASSPRPGIGSSYEQYF. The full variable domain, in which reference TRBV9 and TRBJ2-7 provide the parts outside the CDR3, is DSGVTQTPKHLITATGQRVTLRCSPRSGDLSVYWYQQSLDQGLQFLIQYYNGEERAKGNILERFSAQQFPDLHSELNLSSLELGDSALYFCASSPRPGIGSSYEQYFGPGTRLTVT.

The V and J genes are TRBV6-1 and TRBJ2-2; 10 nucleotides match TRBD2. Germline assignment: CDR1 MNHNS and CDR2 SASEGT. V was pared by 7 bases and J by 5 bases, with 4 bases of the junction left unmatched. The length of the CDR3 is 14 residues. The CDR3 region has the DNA TGTGCCAGCAAACTAGCGGGGTTGACCGGGGAGCTGTTTTTT. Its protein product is CASKLAGLTGELFF.

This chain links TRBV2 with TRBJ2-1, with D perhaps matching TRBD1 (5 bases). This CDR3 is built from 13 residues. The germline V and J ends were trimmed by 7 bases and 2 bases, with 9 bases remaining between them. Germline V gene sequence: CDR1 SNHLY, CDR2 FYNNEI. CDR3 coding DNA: TGTGCCAGCAATGTGGGGCCCTACAATGAGCAGTTCTTC. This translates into CASNVGPYNEQFF.

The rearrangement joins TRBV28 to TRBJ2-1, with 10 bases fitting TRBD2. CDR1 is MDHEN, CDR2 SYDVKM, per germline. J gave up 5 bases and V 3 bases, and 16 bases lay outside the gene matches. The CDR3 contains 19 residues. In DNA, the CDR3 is TGTGCCAGCAGTTTCAAGTCTAGCGGGGGCCCCTTCCCTGACAATGAGCAGTTCTTC. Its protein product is CASSFKSSGGPFPDNEQFF.

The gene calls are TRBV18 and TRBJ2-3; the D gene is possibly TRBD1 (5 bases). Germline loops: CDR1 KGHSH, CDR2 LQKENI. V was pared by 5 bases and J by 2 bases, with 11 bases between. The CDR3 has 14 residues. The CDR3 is CASSFGAATDTQYF. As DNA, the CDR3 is TGTGCCAGCTCATTTGGGGCAGCCACAGATACGCAGTATTTT.

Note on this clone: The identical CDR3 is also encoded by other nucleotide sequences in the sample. The CDR3 sequence is CASSRWGGETQYF. In DNA form, the CDR3 reads TGTGCCAGCAGTCGTTGGGGGGGTGAGACCCAGTACTTC. The chain uses TRBV14 and TRBJ2-5, with 7 bases identical to TRBD2. The CDR3 covers 13 residues. J lost 5 bases, V lost 6 bases, and 6 bases had no gene match. Germline lookup yields CDR1 SGHDN and CDR2 FVKESK.

CDR3 protein: CASSPRTGINSPLHF. The CDR3 nucleotides are TGTGCCAGCAGCCCGCGGACAGGAATTAATTCACCCCTCCACTTT. The chain employs TRBV11-2 and TRBJ1-6; 7 nucleotides match TRBD1. Germline CDR1 SGHAT, CDR2 FQNNGV. Trimming at V came to 5 bases and at J to 6 bases, leaving 7 bases not matched to a gene. This CDR3 contains 15 residues.

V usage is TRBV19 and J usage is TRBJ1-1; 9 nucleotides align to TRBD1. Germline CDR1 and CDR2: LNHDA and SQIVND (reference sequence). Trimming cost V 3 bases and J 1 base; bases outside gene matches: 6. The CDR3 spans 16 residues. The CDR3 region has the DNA TGTGCCAGTAGTATCCTAAGGGGACAGGGGAACACTGAAGCTTTCTTT. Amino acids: CASSILRGQGNTEAFF.

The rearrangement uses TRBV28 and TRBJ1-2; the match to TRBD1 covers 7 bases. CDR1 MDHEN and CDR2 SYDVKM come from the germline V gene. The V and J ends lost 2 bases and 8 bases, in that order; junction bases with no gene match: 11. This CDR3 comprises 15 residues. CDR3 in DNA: TGTGCCAGCAGTTTAGATCAAGAGGGGGCGCGGGGCTACACCTTC. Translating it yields CASSLDQEGARGYTF.

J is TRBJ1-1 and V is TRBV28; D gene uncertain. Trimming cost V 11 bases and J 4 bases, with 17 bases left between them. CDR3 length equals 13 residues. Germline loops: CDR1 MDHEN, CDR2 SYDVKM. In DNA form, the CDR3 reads TGTGCCGTGTGCGAGGGTCAGTGCACTGAAGCTTTCTTT. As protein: CAVCEGQCTEAFF. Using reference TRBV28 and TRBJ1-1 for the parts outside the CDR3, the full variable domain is DVKVTQSSRYLVKRTGEKVFLECVQDMDHENMFWYRQDPGLGLRLIYFSYDVKMKEKGDIPEGYSVSREKKERFSLILESASTNQTSMYLCAVCEGQCTEAFFGQGTRLTVV.

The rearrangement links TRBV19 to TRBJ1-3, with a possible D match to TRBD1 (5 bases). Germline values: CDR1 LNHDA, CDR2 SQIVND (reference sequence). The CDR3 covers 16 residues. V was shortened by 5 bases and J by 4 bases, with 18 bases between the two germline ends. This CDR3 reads CASSSTSGSSGNTIYF. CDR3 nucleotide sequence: TGTGCCAGTAGTTCGACCTCAGGGTCAAGCGGAAACACCATATATTTT.

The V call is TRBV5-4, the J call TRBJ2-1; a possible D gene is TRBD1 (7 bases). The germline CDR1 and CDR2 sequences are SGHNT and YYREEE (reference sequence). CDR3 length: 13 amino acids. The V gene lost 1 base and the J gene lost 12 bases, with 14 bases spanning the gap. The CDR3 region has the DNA TGTGCCAGCAGCTTGATGGGTCAGGGGGGGCAGTTCTTC. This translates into CASSLMGQGGQFF.

The DNA of the CDR3 is TGTGCCATCAGGACATATGAAGATACGCAGTATTTT. Translating gives CAIRTYEDTQYF. The V call is TRBV10-3, the J call TRBJ2-3; D remains unclear. The CDR3 spans 12 residues. Germline CDR1 and CDR2: ENHRY and SYGVKD. Trimming took 6 bases from V and 5 from J, leaving 9 bases between them.

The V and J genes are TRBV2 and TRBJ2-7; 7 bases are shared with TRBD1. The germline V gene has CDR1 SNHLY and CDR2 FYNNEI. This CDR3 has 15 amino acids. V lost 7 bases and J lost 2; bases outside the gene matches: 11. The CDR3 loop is CASILSTGTAYEQYF. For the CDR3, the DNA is TGTGCCAGCATCCTTTCGACAGGGACCGCCTACGAGCAGTACTTC.